The 2 T cell receptor beta chains given below trace back to one sample, sequenced in a study of T cell responses to AZD1222 COVID-19 vaccine. Profiling relied on immunoSEQ multiplex PCR, and the TCRdb table lists in-frame clones only, not all of them. The sample lists roughly 120,000 clones, roughly 86% occurring once. The sequencing here drew on peripheral blood, taken 28 days after the second AZD1222 dose. The receptors were gathered from an adult who received the AZD1222 COVID-19 vaccine.

The chain is built from TRBV3-1 (or the pseudogene TRBV3-2) and TRBJ1-2; a possible D gene is TRBD1 (5 bases). Germline CDR1 is LGHDT and CDR2 is YNNKEL (reference sequence). The CDR3 covers 16 residues. V was trimmed by 1 base and J by 5 bases, leaving 17 bases between them. CDR3 bases: TGTGCCAGCAGCCAAGTAGGATCAGGGAGGAGGTATGGCTACACCTTC. This translates into CASSQVGSGRRYGYTF.

This clone was counted a single time. The chain recombines TRBV5-4 with TRBJ2-2; no reliable D call. The germline gives CDR1 SGHNT, CDR2 YYREEE (reference sequence). The germline V and J ends were trimmed by 0 bases and 2 bases, with 8 bases remaining between them. This CDR3 region has 15 residues. CDR3 residues: CASSLDLSNTGELFF. The CDR3, as DNA: TGTGCCAGCAGCTTGGACCTATCCAACACCGGGGAGCTGTTTTTT. The whole variable domain, remainder taken from reference TRBV5-4 and TRBJ2-2, is ETGVTQSPTHLIKTRGQQVTLRCSSQSGHNTVSWYQQALGQGPQFIFQYYREEENGRGNFPPRFSGLQFPNYSSELNVNALELDDSALYLCASSLDLSNTGELFFGEGSRLTVL.